Reported below is one T cell receptor beta chain. This sample was included in a study of CD8 T cells in Susac syndrome. Sequencing of TCR beta was performed on blood CD8+ and CD4+ T cells. TEMRA cells were FACS-enriched, and CD8+ and CD4+ T cells were isolated negatively. A quantity of roughly 0.5 to 1 ug RNA underwent reverse transcription using random hexamers. A multiplex approach, immunoSEQ multiplex PCR, amplified TCR beta CDR3 across 54 Vbeta and 13 Jbeta. MiXCR was run by TCRdb on the immunoSEQ multiplex PCR reads, yielding one entry per CDR3 protein. The data show more than 150,000 distinct CDR3 sequences, over 95% seen once. The TCR sequence derives from a human donor with multiple sclerosis. Sequenced input: CD8+ T cells from PBMCs.

The CDR3 DNA is TGTGCCAGCAGCTTAGATCTCACAGGGGGCTACGAGCAGTACTTC. Protein: CASSLDLTGGYEQYF. The chain is built from TRBV11-2 and TRBJ2-7, with 8 bases matching TRBD1. This CDR3 has 15 residues. Trimming took 0 bases from V and 3 from J; bases not matched to a gene: 4. Germline CDR1 is SGHAT and CDR2 is FQNNGV.